Sequencing of this T cell receptor (beta chain) was carried out in a study of cytomegalovirus exposure and HLA in healthy donors. Study-level findings and limits: A later analysis, which compared TCR beta chains of equal frequency, found the HLA-associated ones more clonally expanded. Altogether, 160 or so TCR beta chains were recorded as cytomegalovirus-associated.

Donors were ostensibly healthy at sampling, although undocumented immune exposures were probable. Primers for the PCR totalled 60 Vbeta and 13 Jbeta. Repertoires were generated with immunoSEQ multiplex PCR, while TCRdb's copy carries only in-frame clones and drops some. The sample has around 150,000 clones; over 70% are singletons. Regarding this clone: Antigen unknown.

Material for sequencing was PBMCs. The TCR sequence derives from a young man in good health and CMV-seronegative.

As DNA, the CDR3 is TGTGCCAGCTCACCCAAGGGTTCTAGCGGTTACGAGCAGTACTTC. Protein sequence: CASSPKGSSGYEQYF. The chain couples TRBV18 to TRBJ2-7; 7 bases fit TRBD2. This CDR3 comprises 15 residues. With 3 bases clipped from V and 4 bases from J, the junction kept 9 bases outside the gene matches. The germline CDR1 and CDR2 sequences are KGHSH and LQKENI.